Listed here is a single T cell receptor beta chain. What it binds is not known. Losses at the gene ends were 1 base for V and 3 bases for J; bases not matched to a gene: 12. Germline CDR1 SGHRS, CDR2 YFSETQ. The CDR3 runs to 18 residues. This sample is part of a study of cytomegalovirus exposure and HLA in healthy donors. Findings and limits, study-wide: Rarity held for most TCR sequences, but there were some public TCRs that occurred in many donors. The TCR clusters that emerged in the first cohort tended, a later analysis found, to co-occur in the 120 or so validation repertoires. Over 150 TCR beta chains were listed as cytomegalovirus-associated.

TCRdb's table, derived via immunoSEQ multiplex PCR, lists solely in-frame clones and lacks some. The sample includes under 100,000 clones, about 96% of them seen just once. The chain employs TRBV5-1 and TRBJ2-2, with TRBD2 matching 7 bases. The sequencing input was PBMCs. The sequence derives from a man aged 18 to 30 in good health and CMV-seronegative. The CDR3 coding sequence is TGCGCCAGCAGCTTGCGAGGGCAGGGAGGGTCCTACACCGGGGAGCTGTTTTTT. Protein product: CASSLRGQGGSYTGELFF.